This passage covers 29 T cell receptor beta chains from one sample sequenced in a study of T-cell reconstitution after alpha-beta-depleted transplantation in children. The TCRbeta library was prepared with unique molecular identifiers. Using its own MiXCR run on the PCR reads, TCRdb lists one record per CDR3 protein. This repertoire shows a few hundred thousand distinct CDR3 sequences, under 20% found once; its top ten account for 25% to 30%. The material sequenced was PBMCs, mostly from graft donor cells, taken 360 days after TCRalphabeta/CD19-depleted stem cell transplant. The receptors were gathered from a boy less than two years old who had a stem cell transplant for Wiskott-Aldrich syndrome, so the T cells may come from the graft donor.

V usage is TRBV5-1 and J usage is TRBJ2-7, with 7 bases matching TRBD1. In germline, CDR1 is SGHRS, CDR2 YFSETQ. CDR3 length equals 14 residues. The V segment lost 2 bases and the J segment 2 bases; nucleotides outside the gene matches: 4. The CDR3 spells CASSFGRGTYEQYF. DNA for the CDR3: TGCGCCAGCAGCTTCGGCAGGGGGACCTACGAGCAGTACTTC.

This clonotype appeared many times. This chain joins TRBV7-2 and TRBJ2-2; 7 positions match TRBD2. This CDR3 is 15 amino acids long. CDR1 is SGHTA and CDR2 is FQGNSA in the germline V gene. J was trimmed by 5 bases and V by 5 bases; bases with no gene match: 8. The CDR3: CASSPGLRDTGELFF. Written as DNA, the CDR3 is TGTGCCAGCAGCCCGGGACTACGGGATACCGGGGAGCTGTTTTTT.

The V and J genes are TRBV12-3 or TRBV12-4 and TRBJ2-5, with TRBD2 as a possible D gene (6 bases). V dropped 6 bases and J dropped 2 bases, with 13 bases sitting between them. There are 14 residues in the CDR3. In DNA, the CDR3 is TGTGCCAGCAGAATCGGGACTCTGCAAGAGACCCAGTACTTC. It translates to CASRIGTLQETQYF.

This clonotype was recorded a few times. The gene calls are TRBV5-1 and TRBJ2-1; D remains ambiguous. This CDR3 contains 12 residues. Looked up from germline, CDR1 is SGHRS and CDR2 is YFSETQ. V was clipped by 7 bases and J by 7 bases, with 12 bases between them. As DNA, the CDR3 is TGCGCCAGCGGAAGCTTGGGGAATGAGCAGTTCTTC. The encoded protein is CASGSLGNEQFF.

This clonotype occurred a few times. This chain connects TRBV25-1 to TRBJ2-3, with 8 bases lining up with TRBD1. The CDR3 runs 17 residues. Germline CDR1 reads MGHDK; CDR2 reads SYGVNS. V gave up 3 bases and J gave up 4 bases; unmatched junction bases: 12. CDR3 nucleotide sequence: TGTGCCAGCAGTGATTGGGTGACAGGGGACTTCTCAGATACGCAGTATTTT. This encodes CASSDWVTGDFSDTQYF.

This chain uses TRBV20-1 with TRBJ2-7; 9 nucleotides align to TRBD2. V dropped 2 bases and J dropped 5; count of bases not matched to a gene: 4. The CDR3 has 13 residues. In germline, CDR1 is DFQATT, CDR2 SNEGSKA (reference sequence). CDR3 sequence reads: CSARLSGRHEQYF. As DNA, the CDR3 is TGCAGTGCTAGACTTAGCGGGAGACACGAGCAGTACTTC.

This clonotype was seen more than once but under ten times. The chain employs TRBV10-3 and TRBJ2-3; the D gene is possibly TRBD2 (5 bases). The CDR3 length is 12 residues. From germline, CDR1 is ENHRY and CDR2 SYGVKD. Trimming took 6 bases from V and 8 from J, leaving 12 bases between them. CDR3 in amino acids: CAIRALEGTQYF. CDR3 DNA sequence: TGTGCCATCAGGGCCCTAGAGGGTACGCAGTATTTT.

This clonotype was counted a few times. The V and J genes are TRBV29-1 and TRBJ2-1; 9 bases fit TRBD1. CDR3 length: 12 amino acids. The germline gives CDR1 SQVTM, CDR2 ANQGSEA. V was pared by 7 bases and J by 5 bases, with 3 bases of the junction left unmatched. CDR3 sequence: CSGGTGNNEQFF. The CDR3 region has the DNA TGCAGCGGTGGGACAGGGAACAATGAGCAGTTCTTC.

The CDR3 DNA reads as TGCGCCAGCAGCCCCGGGACTAGGGGTGGAGATACGCAGTATTTT. Protein: CASSPGTRGGDTQYF. The J gene is TRBJ2-3, the V gene TRBV5-1, with TRBD2 matching over 8 bases. CDR3 length: 15 residues. V lost 4 bases and J lost 5; bases outside the gene matches: 9. Germline assignment: CDR1 SGHRS and CDR2 YFSETQ.

The CDR3 reads CASSHRRETQYF. The CDR3 DNA reads as TGTGCCAGCAGCCATAGGAGAGAGACCCAGTACTTC. J is TRBJ2-5 and V is TRBV7-6; D remains unclear. The V end was cut by 5 bases, the J end by 4 bases, with 8 bases between. Germline CDR1 reads SGHVS; CDR2 reads FNYEAQ. The CDR3 sequence is 12 residues long.

This clonotype appeared a few times. The chain couples TRBV20-1 to TRBJ2-7; 14 positions match TRBD2. Germline CDR1 is DFQATT and CDR2 is SNEGSKA (reference sequence). Germline trimming cut 6 bases from V and 10 bases from J; bases unmatched to any gene: 14. This CDR3 has 15 residues. As DNA, the CDR3 is TGCAGTGCCTCGGGACTAGCGGGAGCCTGGTTGGGTCAGTACTTC. This gives the protein CSASGLAGAWLGQYF.

The chain couples TRBV5-1 to TRBJ1-6, with 7 bases aligning to TRBD1. Germline V gene lookup returns CDR1 SGHRS and CDR2 YFSETQ. This CDR3 region has 15 residues. The V and J ends lost 1 base and 7 bases, in that order; junction bases with no gene match: 5. This chain's CDR3 is CASSLLTGKNSPLHF. CDR3 in DNA: TGCGCCAGCAGCTTGCTGACAGGGAAAAATTCACCCCTCCACTTT.

This clonotype has more than one count but fewer than ten. V gene TRBV29-1 combines with J gene TRBJ1-1, with D uncertain. Trimming took off 7 bases at V and 0 bases at J, with 12 bases between the two ends. CDR3 length: 13 amino acids. CDR1 SQVTM and CDR2 ANQGSEA come from the germline V gene. The CDR3 DNA reads as TGCAGCGCCCGGCGACATCTGAACACTGAAGCTTTCTTT. Its translation: CSARRHLNTEAFF.

The chain recombines TRBV5-1 with TRBJ2-5; the D gene is possibly TRBD2 (5 bases). The CDR3 is made up of 14 amino acids. Looked up from germline, CDR1 is SGHRS and CDR2 is YFSETQ. V lost 0 bases and J 4 bases, leaving 10 bases between the germline ends. Written as DNA, the CDR3 is TGCGCCAGCAGCTTGGCTCTAGCCGGAGAGACCCAGTACTTC. Its protein product is CASSLALAGETQYF.

The chain uses TRBV5-6 and TRBJ2-3; D unclear. Germline CDR1 and CDR2: SGHDT and YYEEEE. Trimming left V 0 bases short and J 6 bases short, with 8 bases between. The CDR3 sequence is 13 residues long. The CDR3 here is CASSLGLSDTQYF. DNA for the CDR3: TGTGCCAGCAGCTTGGGGTTATCGGATACGCAGTATTTT.

The rearrangement links TRBV28 to TRBJ1-3; tentatively, D is TRBD1 (6 bases). Between the trimmed V and J ends, which lost 6 bases and 4 bases, there was a span of 13 bases. In germline, CDR1 is MDHEN, CDR2 SYDVKM. This CDR3 is built from 14 residues. The CDR3 region is CASRFLGQGNTIYF. The CDR3 DNA sequence: TGTGCCAGCAGGTTCCTAGGACAGGGAAACACCATATATTTT.

In this sample, this clonotype turned up a few times. The chain uses TRBV10-3 and TRBJ2-2; the match to TRBD2 covers 8 bases. CDR1 is ENHRY, CDR2 SYGVKD, per germline. V gave up 4 bases and J gave up 7 bases; unmatched junction bases: 14. CDR3 size: 17 residues. CDR3 sequence: CAISGSGTSGVSGELFF. The CDR3 nucleotides are TGTGCCATCAGTGGTTCCGGGACTAGTGGGGTTAGCGGGGAGCTGTTTTTT.

This clonotype was seen at least ten times. The chain is built from TRBV4-1 and TRBJ2-5, with D unclear. Trimming removed 4 bases from V and 0 bases from J, with 12 bases in between. This CDR3 region has 15 residues. Germline V CDR1 and CDR2: MGHRA, YSYEKL. As DNA, the CDR3 is TGCGCCAGCAGCCCCTCCCGGCCGTACCAAGAGACCCAGTACTTC. This gives the protein CASSPSRPYQETQYF.

This clonotype turned up a few times. The rearrangement joins TRBV10-3 to TRBJ2-2; D ambiguous. Germline V gives CDR1 ENHRY, CDR2 SYGVKD. There are 13 residues in the CDR3. With 11 bases removed from V and 1 base from J, the gap between germline ends came to 11 bases. DNA for the CDR3: TGTGCCCTCAAAAGAGTGAACACCGGGGAGCTGTTTTTT. This gives the protein CALKRVNTGELFF.

J is TRBJ2-5 and V is TRBV12-3 or TRBV12-4, with 7 positions matching TRBD1. The trim removed 2 bases at V and 0 bases at J, leaving 6 bases unmatched. The CDR3 is made up of 16 amino acids. CDR3 sequence: CASSLRRGQHQETQYF. CDR3 nucleotides: TGTGCCAGCAGTTTACGTCGGGGACAGCACCAAGAGACCCAGTACTTC.

This clonotype was observed a handful of times. V and J are TRBV2 and TRBJ2-3; weak D call: TRBD1 (7 bases). The germline V gene encodes CDR1 SNHLY and CDR2 FYNNEI. V lost 7 bases to trimming and J lost 5 bases, with 13 bases between them. This CDR3 is built from 13 residues. This CDR3 reads CASMEGAIDTQYF. CDR3 bases: TGTGCCAGCATGGAGGGGGCGATAGATACGCAGTATTTT.

The chain joins TRBV6-2 or TRBV6-3 to TRBJ2-1; 7 bases fit TRBD1. Looked up from germline, CDR1 is MNHEY and CDR2 is SVGEGT. This CDR3 spans 16 amino acids. V shed 4 bases and J 1 base; nucleotides not matched to a gene: 7. CDR3 residues: CASSLIRGSSYNEQFF. In DNA form, the CDR3 reads TGTGCCAGCAGTTTGATCAGGGGGAGTTCCTACAATGAGCAGTTCTTC.

This clonotype was picked up a small number of times. The rearrangement uses TRBV20-1 and TRBJ1-5; D is uncertain. Germline lookup yields CDR1 DFQATT and CDR2 SNEGSKA (reference sequence). This CDR3 spans 13 amino acids. The V end was cut by 6 bases, the J end by 3 bases, with 12 bases between. CDR3 DNA: TGCAGTGCAGCCGGGAACCCCAATCAGCCCCAGCATTTT. It is translated as CSAAGNPNQPQHF.

V usage is TRBV20-1 and J usage is TRBJ1-3; D uncertain. Deletions cut 3 bases from V and 0 bases from J, with 6 bases between. The germline gives CDR1 DFQATT, CDR2 SNEGSKA (reference sequence). This CDR3 contains 13 residues. The CDR3 region is CSARLSSGNTIYF. CDR3 bases: TGCAGTGCTAGGCTTTCCTCTGGAAACACCATATATTTT.

This clonotype has only a few counts. The rearrangement links TRBV7-8 to TRBJ2-2; TRBD2 matches at 13 bases. CDR3 length equals 17 residues. V dropped 4 bases and J dropped 5; count of bases not matched to a gene: 7. Germline V lookup: CDR1 SGHVS, CDR2 FQNEAQ. The CDR3 region has the DNA TGTGCCAGCAGCTCGTTCTTGGGACTAGCGGGAACCGGGGAGCTGTTTTTT. Translated: CASSSFLGLAGTGELFF.

This chain joins TRBV6-5 and TRBJ2-5, with D perhaps TRBD2 (5 bases). This CDR3 has 13 residues. Germline V gene data show CDR1 as MNHEY and CDR2 as SVGAGI. V dropped 2 bases and J dropped 7 bases, with 11 bases sitting between them. The CDR3 bases are TGTGCCAGCAGTTACGAGGGTCGGGGGACCCAGTACTTC. Protein: CASSYEGRGTQYF.

The V call is TRBV5-1, the J call TRBJ2-1, with a weak D call TRBD1 (6 bases). Germline V gene lookup returns CDR1 SGHRS and CDR2 YFSETQ. This CDR3 contains 20 residues. V was shortened by 0 bases and J by 0 bases, with 22 bases between the two germline ends. CDR3 protein: CASSLEWGHATSRSYNEQFF. The CDR3 DNA follows: TGCGCCAGCAGCTTGGAATGGGGACATGCAACCAGCCGCTCCTACAATGAGCAGTTCTTC.

The rearrangement links TRBV4-1 to TRBJ1-4; no clear D gene. The CDR3 has 15 amino acids. Germline V gene data show CDR1 as MGHRA and CDR2 as YSYEKL. Trimming took off 0 bases at V and 5 bases at J, with 10 bases between the two ends. The CDR3 DNA is TGCGCCAGCAGCCAAGACCCGGGATACAATGAAAAACTGTTTTTT. Protein: CASSQDPGYNEKLFF.

The J gene is TRBJ2-1, the V gene TRBV4-3; 10 bases map to TRBD2. Germline V gene data show CDR1 as LGHNA and CDR2 as YSLEER. The CDR3 has 18 residues. V shed 0 bases and J 7 bases; nucleotides not matched to a gene: 12. DNA of the CDR3: TGCGCCAGCAGCCAAGAGGCCGCGGAGCGGGAGGGCCGGAATGAGCAGTTCTTC. Protein sequence: CASSQEAAEREGRNEQFF.